The entry that follows covers one T cell receptor beta chain sequence. This sample is part of a study of OX40 agonist ivuxolimab in advanced cancers. As for the study in general: The dose-escalation group included hepatocellular carcinoma, melanoma, renal cell carcinoma and head and neck cancer.

The V and J ends lost 1 base and 8 bases respectively, with 9 bases between them. The CDR3 is 12 amino acids. Germline lookup yields CDR1 SGHRS and CDR2 YFSETQ. Assay used: immunoSEQ multiplex PCR; TCRdb lists only in-frame clones, some missing. The data contain about 58,000 clones, about four fifths of them singletons. The chain has TRBV5-1 and TRBJ1-1; D uncertain. The source material was CD4+ or CD8+ T cells sorted from blood, sampled in a trial of the OX40 agonist ivuxolimab. The TCR originated in an adult with an advanced solid tumor such as melanoma, head and neck, liver or kidney cancer. CDR3 region: CASSLTKDEAFF. In nucleotides, the CDR3 is TGCGCCAGCAGCTTGACCAAGGACGAAGCTTTCTTT.